Given below is one T cell receptor (beta chain) in context. Its target is unknown. This sample is part of a study of shared clonotypes between healthy human individuals. Regarding the study as a whole: Non-shared clonotypes had lower generation probabilities than those shared by all four donors.

The investigators split CD4+ cells into a CD45RA+ naive subset and a CD45RA-negative memory subset. TCRdb keeps only in-frame clones here, not all; method: immunoSEQ multiplex PCR. This table holds about 1.4 million clones, 96% found once. The clonotype was recovered from a man aged 30 to 45 in good health. Sequencing was done on a sample of naive CD4+ T cells sorted from blood. Subset meaning: CD45RA+ positively selected.

The CDR3 sequence is CASSQGREDEQYF. CDR3 nucleotide sequence: TGCGCCAGCAGCCAGGGCAGGGAGGACGAGCAGTACTTC. The chain recombines TRBV4-3 with TRBJ2-7; D is perhaps TRBD2 (6 bases). The CDR3 loop spans 13 amino acids. In germline, CDR1 is LGHNA, CDR2 YSLEER. With 3 bases removed from V and 5 bases from J, the gap between germline ends came to 11 bases.